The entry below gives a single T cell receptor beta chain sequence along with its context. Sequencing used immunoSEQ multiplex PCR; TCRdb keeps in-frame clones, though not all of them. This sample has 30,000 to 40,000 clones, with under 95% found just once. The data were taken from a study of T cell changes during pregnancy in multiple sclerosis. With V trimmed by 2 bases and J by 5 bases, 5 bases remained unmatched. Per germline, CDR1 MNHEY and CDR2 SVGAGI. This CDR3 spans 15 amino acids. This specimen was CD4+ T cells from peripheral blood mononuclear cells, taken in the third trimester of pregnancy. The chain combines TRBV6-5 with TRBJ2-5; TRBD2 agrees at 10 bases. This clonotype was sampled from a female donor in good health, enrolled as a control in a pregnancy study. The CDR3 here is CASSYRAGGPETQYF. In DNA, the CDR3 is TGTGCCAGCAGTTACAGAGCGGGGGGGCCGGAGACCCAGTACTTC.